The 21 T cell receptor beta chains given below trace back to one sample, sequenced in a study of graft-versus-host responses after intestinal transplantation. The method was immunoSEQ multiplex PCR; TCRdb's version includes in-frame clones alone and lacks a portion of them. There are tens of thousands of clones in the sample; about nine tenths occur only once, and approximately 1.2% lies in the top ten. The antigens these receptors bind are not known. The sequencing here drew on unstimulated CD8+ T cells sorted from spleen or lymph node cells, taken before intestinal transplant. These receptors all come from a human donor who received an intestinal transplant.

This clone was picked up a small number of times. V is TRBV13 and J is TRBJ1-1; the D gene is possibly TRBD1 (6 bases). Germline CDR1 PRHDT, CDR2 FYEKMQ (reference sequence). The CDR3 runs to 15 residues. V lost 5 bases, J lost 0 bases, and 13 bases lay in between. CDR3 residues: CASSPTGTLNTEAFF. CDR3 DNA: TGTGCCAGCAGCCCCACCGGGACACTGAACACTGAAGCTTTCTTT.

This chain joins TRBV14 and TRBJ2-7; no firm D call. The CDR3 is made up of 17 amino acids. In germline, CDR1 is SGHDN, CDR2 FVKESK. Trimming pared 0 bases from V and 0 bases from J, leaving 15 bases between. The CDR3 spells CASSQDASWASSYEQYF. Here the CDR3 DNA reads TGTGCCAGCAGCCAAGATGCCTCGTGGGCCTCCTCCTACGAGCAGTACTTC.

This clone has just one count. This rearrangement joins TRBV15 to TRBJ1-2, with D possibly being TRBD1 (5 bases). This CDR3 region has 14 residues. The ends were cut back, 1 base at V and 7 bases at J, with 13 bases in the middle. Germline-derived CDR1 and CDR2 are LNHNV and YYDKDF (reference sequence). Here the CDR3 reads CATSRVVTGLGYTF. CDR3 sequence (DNA): TGTGCCACCAGCAGAGTCGTTACAGGCCTTGGCTACACCTTC.

This chain uses TRBV27 with TRBJ2-2, with 10 bases matching TRBD2. The CDR3 is made up of 15 amino acids. The ends lost 2 bases at V and 7 bases at J; junction bases unmatched: 4. Germline V gene lookup returns CDR1 MNHEY and CDR2 SMNVEV (reference sequence). The CDR3 region is CASSLASGGHGELFF. CDR3 coding DNA: TGTGCCAGCAGTTTAGCTAGCGGGGGCCACGGGGAGCTGTTTTTT.

This chain connects TRBV29-1 to TRBJ1-1; no definite D call. V was shortened by 6 bases and J by 0 bases, with 8 bases between the two germline ends. Germline values: CDR1 SQVTM, CDR2 ANQGSEA. The CDR3 has 12 amino acids. The CDR3 loop is CSVVQLNTEAFF. CDR3 DNA sequence: TGCAGCGTAGTACAGCTGAACACTGAAGCTTTCTTT. The full variable domain, rest sourced from reference TRBV29-1 and TRBJ1-1, is SAVISQKPSRDICQRGTSLTIQCQVDSQVTMMFWYRQQPGQSLTLIATANQGSEATYESGFVIDKFPISRPNLTFSTLTVSNMSPEDSSIYLCSVVQLNTEAFFGQGTRLTVV.

The CDR3 bases are TGTGCCAGCAGCGTAGGAGGGACTAGCTTGGATACGCAGTATTTT. Amino acids: CASSVGGTSLDTQYF. V gene TRBV9 combines with J gene TRBJ2-3, with 9 bases fitting TRBD2. The CDR3 is made up of 15 amino acids. CDR1 SGDLS and CDR2 YYNGEE come from the germline V gene. The V gene end was trimmed by 0 bases and the J gene end by 6 bases; junction bases not matched to a gene: 5.

This clone was counted a few times. DNA of the CDR3: TGCGCCAGCAGCCAGGATAGCGGGGGGGTCAATGAGCAGTTCTTC. It codes for CASSQDSGGVNEQFF. The chain recombines TRBV4-1 with TRBJ2-1, with 11 bases that match TRBD2. Per the germline V gene, CDR1 is MGHRA and CDR2 is YSYEKL. Trimming at V came to 3 bases and at J to 6 bases, leaving 4 bases not matched to a gene. The CDR3 loop spans 15 amino acids.

The gene calls are TRBV7-9 and TRBJ2-7, with 8 nucleotides matching TRBD2. The CDR3 runs 15 residues. The junction had 13 bases not matched to a gene; V was cut back by 7 bases and J by 5 bases. Germline assignment: CDR1 SEHNR and CDR2 FQNEAQ (reference sequence). CDR3 loop: CASNPWSGGGDEQYF. For the CDR3, the DNA is TGTGCCAGCAACCCTTGGAGCGGGGGCGGCGACGAGCAGTACTTC.

The chain combines TRBV9 with TRBJ1-1; D unclear. Per germline, CDR1 SGDLS and CDR2 YYNGEE. This CDR3 has 15 residues. Trimming left V 3 bases short and J 6 bases short, with 18 bases between. The CDR3 DNA sequence: TGTGCCAGCAGCGCACAGACGGCCCTTGGGCCTGAAGCTTTCTTT. Its translation is CASSAQTALGPEAFF.

This sequence joins TRBV9 and TRBJ2-5, with a possible D match to TRBD2 (6 bases). CDR3 length: 15 amino acids. V was shortened by 0 bases and J by 4 bases, with 13 bases between the two germline ends. The germline CDR1 and CDR2 sequences are SGDLS and YYNGEE. CDR3 protein: CASSVGGGFGETQYF. The CDR3, as DNA: TGTGCCAGCAGCGTAGGAGGAGGGTTTGGAGAGACCCAGTACTTC.

V gene TRBV7-2 combines with J gene TRBJ2-7; no clear D. This CDR3 region has 12 residues. Germline assignment: CDR1 SGHTA and CDR2 FQGNSA. Between the trimmed V and J ends, which lost 1 base and 7 bases, there was a span of 8 bases. CDR3 sequence: CASSLGGWEQYF. The CDR3 DNA reads as TGTGCCAGCAGCTTAGGAGGTTGGGAGCAGTACTTC.

V and J are TRBV29-1 and TRBJ1-2; 8 nucleotides agree with TRBD1. This CDR3 has 12 residues. The germline V gene has CDR1 SQVTM and CDR2 ANQGSEA. Trimming removed 7 bases from V and 3 bases from J; junction bases left unmatched: 4. The CDR3 sequence: CSGETGDYGYTF. The CDR3, as DNA: TGCAGCGGGGAGACAGGGGACTATGGCTACACCTTC.

This clone was seen only once. In DNA form, the CDR3 reads TGTGCCAGCAGCCCCGGGACAACCGGGGAGCTGTTTTTT. Translated: CASSPGTTGELFF. The chain is built from TRBV6-4 and TRBJ2-2; TRBD1 might be the D (6 bases). The V gene's germline CDR1 is MRHNA and CDR2 SNTAGT. V dropped 6 bases and J dropped 5 bases, with 10 bases sitting between them. This CDR3 comprises 13 residues.

J is TRBJ2-7 and V is TRBV27; TRBD2 is a possible D gene (5 bases). This CDR3 is built from 15 residues. The V and J ends lost 1 base and 2 bases respectively, with 12 bases between them. Germline CDR1 MNHEY, CDR2 SMNVEV (reference sequence). The CDR3 spells CASSLLPGLTYEQYF. CDR3 nucleotides: TGTGCCAGCAGTTTATTGCCCGGACTGACCTACGAGCAGTACTTC.

V gene TRBV13 combines with J gene TRBJ2-7, with 7 bases lining up with TRBD2. V trimming: 5 bases; J trimming: 3 bases; junction bases outside the gene matches: 7. The CDR3 has 14 amino acids. Germline V gives CDR1 PRHDT, CDR2 FYEKMQ (reference sequence). DNA for the CDR3: TGTGCCAGCAGCCCGCGGGGGACCCACTACGAGCAGTACTTC. It encodes CASSPRGTHYEQYF.

The DNA for the CDR3 is TGTGCCAGCAGCCCCAGGGGGCATACAGATACGCAGTATTTT. This codes for CASSPRGHTDTQYF. The genes are TRBV6-5 and TRBJ2-3, with TRBD1 matching 8 bases. The V gene end was trimmed by 6 bases and the J gene end by 3 bases; junction bases not matched to a gene: 5. This CDR3 is built from 14 residues. Germline values: CDR1 MNHEY, CDR2 SVGAGI.

The chain recombines TRBV7-9 with TRBJ2-3; the D gene is possibly TRBD2 (6 bases). CDR1 and CDR2 from the germline V gene are SEHNR and FQNEAQ (reference sequence). The length of the CDR3 is 15 residues. Trimming removed 5 bases from V and 3 bases from J, with 15 bases in between. The CDR3 DNA follows: TGTGCCAGCAGCCCAAGGGACTTGCCAACAGATACGCAGTATTTT. Its translation: CASSPRDLPTDTQYF.

The rearrangement uses TRBV27 and TRBJ2-1; 9 nucleotides match TRBD1. The trim removed 3 bases at V and 2 bases at J, leaving 2 bases unmatched. Germline CDR1 and CDR2: MNHEY and SMNVEV (reference sequence). CDR3 length: 15 amino acids. CDR3 coding DNA: TGTGCCAGCAGTTTGGGACAGGGCGCCTACAATGAGCAGTTCTTC. It encodes CASSLGQGAYNEQFF.

The J gene is TRBJ2-6, the V gene TRBV7-9; D is ambiguous. Germline lookup yields CDR1 SEHNR and CDR2 FQNEAQ (reference sequence). The CDR3 extends over 17 amino acids. Trimming cost V 2 bases and J 0 bases, with 11 bases left between them. Written as DNA, the CDR3 is TGTGCCAGCAGCTTACCAGAACAGCTCTCTGGGGCCAACGTCCTGACTTTC. It codes for CASSLPEQLSGANVLTF.

This clone was counted between two and nine times. The V gene is TRBV4-1, the J gene TRBJ2-7; the D gene is possibly TRBD1 (6 bases). The V and J ends lost 3 bases and 4 bases respectively, with 16 bases between them. The CDR3 totals 15 residues. In germline, CDR1 is MGHRA, CDR2 YSYEKL. CDR3: CASSHKEAGVYEQYF. The CDR3 coding sequence is TGCGCCAGCAGCCACAAGGAAGCAGGGGTGTACGAGCAGTACTTC.

In nucleotides, the CDR3 is TGTGCCAGCACCCACAGGGGCCTAAACACTGAAGCTTTCTTT. This encodes CASTHRGLNTEAFF. The gene calls are TRBV11-2 and TRBJ1-1; 7 bases align to TRBD1. V lost 7 bases, J lost 2 bases, and 7 bases stayed unmatched. The CDR3 spans 14 residues. From germline, CDR1 is SGHAT and CDR2 FQNNGV.